Listed below are T cell receptor beta chains from one sample, sequenced in a study of blood T cells in healthy people across ages. TCRdb ran MiXCR on the 5' RACE reads and lists one entry per CDR3 protein. The sample has some 850,000 distinct CDR3 sequences, under 30% seen once. These same data were also listed under a study on T cells of mothers and their children.

Sequencing used blood. The receptor set was obtained from a boy aged 10-17 years in good health. The conserved cysteine and the conserved F or W are not part of the CDR3 here.

TRBV6-5 | ASSYGQGDAYEQY
TRBV7-9 | ASSLVGIGPTDTQY
TRBV20-1 | SAAKSHRVQETQY
TRBV20-1 | SASQHGGLIGEQY
TRBV6-5 | ASSYRGHQYGHT
TRBV2 | ASVDGAETYEQY
TRBV5-6 | ASSSENRDQH
TRBV6-1 | ASSEWVGGIDTGELF
TRBV20-1 | SARDRQGVRNGYT
TRBV7-3 | ASSATGVQSQNTEAF
TRBV6-5 | ASSSGQGSHEQY
TRBV28 | ASTQGGPSSGYT
TRBV18 | ASSPQVSEGNTIY
TRBV20-1 | SARDSSPLH
TRBV7-3 | ASSLPGLAGTGGTQY
TRBV30 | AWSTMRRAEAF
TRBV11-2 | ASSLAYRAFQETQY
TRBV6-1 | ASSETGISSPLH
TRBV29-1 | SAQLRQGVGETQY
TRBV7-3 | ASSFVAGETQY